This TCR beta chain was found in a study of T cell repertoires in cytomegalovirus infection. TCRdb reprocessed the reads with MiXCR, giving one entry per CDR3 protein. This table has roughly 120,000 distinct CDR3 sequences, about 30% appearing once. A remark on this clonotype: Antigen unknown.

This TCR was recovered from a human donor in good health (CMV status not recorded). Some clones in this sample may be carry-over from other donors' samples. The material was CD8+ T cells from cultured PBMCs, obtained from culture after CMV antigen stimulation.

Here the CDR3 reads CASSLAMWNTGELFF. CDR3 bases: TGTGCCAGCAGCTTAGCCATGTGGAACACCGGGGAGCTGTTTTTT. The rearrangement links TRBV5-5 to TRBJ2-2; D uncertain. The CDR3 totals 15 residues. Deletions cut 2 bases from V and 1 base from J, with 9 bases between. In germline, CDR1 is SGHKS, CDR2 YYEKEE (reference sequence).